This TCR beta chain was retrieved from a study of T cells after yellow fever vaccination. Study-level findings and limits: Repertoires obtained by FACS sorting could include abundant clonotypes that entered as contaminants from the bulk population.

TCRdb used MiXCR to reprocess the 5' RACE reads, holding one entry per CDR3 protein. The table shows 200,000 to 300,000 distinct CDR3 sequences, with approximately 3.8% occurring only once. Trimming removed 1 base from V and 6 bases from J, with 5 bases in between. CDR1 and CDR2 (germline): SGDLS, YYNGEE. The CDR3 has 12 residues. The table lists this clonotype with many counts. Its cognate antigen is unknown. The V and J genes are TRBV9 and TRBJ2-1; D call uncertain. This specimen was PBMCs, taken 15 days after the yellow fever booster vaccination. The sequence came from a man younger than 35 who received the YFV17D yellow fever vaccine. In nucleotides, the CDR3 is TGTGCCAGCAGCGTATCCGGCAATGAGCAGTTCTTC. As protein: CASSVSGNEQFF.